A single sample is the source of the 28 T cell receptor beta chains below, sequenced in a study of T-cell memory formation after mild COVID-19. TCRdb reprocessed the 5' RACE reads via MiXCR and lists one record per CDR3 protein. Here the sample spans under 350,000 distinct CDR3 sequences, 15% to 20% being singletons. Sequenced sample: PBMCs or a T cell subset sorted from them (not recorded which). These receptors were obtained from a man younger than 30 who had mild COVID-19 (a few samples of this study predate the infection). Cell type and time point are not known.

The chain joins TRBV18 to TRBJ2-3; possibly TRBD1 for D (6 bases). There are 14 residues in the CDR3. V was cut by 1 base and J by 7 bases, with 12 bases left in between. Germline V gives CDR1 KGHSH, CDR2 LQKENI. The CDR3 nucleotides are TGTGCCAGCTCACCACGGGACATGTCAAATACGCAGTATTTT. Its translation: CASSPRDMSNTQYF.

The sample holds a few counts of this clonotype. The chain carries TRBV7-8 and TRBJ2-4, with 8 bases fitting TRBD1. CDR1 SGHVS and CDR2 FQNEAQ come from the germline V gene. This CDR3 contains 16 residues. With 4 bases clipped from V and 2 bases from J, the junction kept 7 bases outside the gene matches. CDR3: CASSYSGGATKNIQYF. CDR3 coding DNA: TGTGCCAGCAGCTACTCAGGGGGCGCGACCAAAAACATTCAGTACTTC.

The chain uses TRBV7-2 and TRBJ2-3, with 8 nucleotides matching TRBD2. The CDR3 is made up of 16 amino acids. The V gene end was trimmed by 4 bases and the J gene end by 6 bases; junction bases not matched to a gene: 12. Germline lookup yields CDR1 SGHTA and CDR2 FQGNSA. In nucleotides, the CDR3 is TGTGCCAGCAGCTGGGGCTTAGCGGGGAGGGGCGATACGCAGTATTTT. Its protein product is CASSWGLAGRGDTQYF. The whole variable domain, remainder taken from reference TRBV7-2 and TRBJ2-3, is GAGVSQSPSNKVTEKGKDVELRCDPISGHTALYWYRQSLGQGLEFLIYFQGNSAPDKSGLPSDRFSAERTGGSVSTLTIQRTQQEDSAVYLCASSWGLAGRGDTQYFGPGTRLTVL.

This sequence joins TRBV27 and TRBJ2-3; 7 positions agree with TRBD1. V lost 7 bases and J lost 1; bases outside the gene matches: 5. The CDR3 is 14 residues long. Germline loops: CDR1 MNHEY, CDR2 SMNVEV (reference sequence). Written as DNA, the CDR3 is TGTGCCAGCACCTTCACAGGGGGCACAGATACGCAGTATTTT. Amino acids: CASTFTGGTDTQYF.

This clonotype was found a few times. The chain links TRBV29-1 to TRBJ1-1; D gene ambiguous. Trimming stripped 4 bases from V and 1 base from J, with 10 bases between. This CDR3 spans 13 amino acids. Germline-derived CDR1 and CDR2 are SQVTM and ANQGSEA. Here the CDR3 reads CSVAEAPNTEAFF. The CDR3 DNA follows: TGCAGCGTTGCCGAGGCGCCGAACACTGAAGCTTTCTTT.

This clonotype has just a few counts. J is TRBJ2-1 and V is TRBV4-2, with D perhaps TRBD2 (5 bases). V dropped 3 bases and J dropped 2 bases, with 17 bases sitting between them. The germline V gene encodes CDR1 LGHNA and CDR2 YNFKEQ. There are 17 residues in the CDR3. Here the CDR3 reads CASSHELGRLAYNEQFF. The CDR3 nucleotides are TGTGCCAGCAGCCATGAATTAGGGAGATTAGCCTACAATGAGCAGTTCTTC.

The chain uses TRBV4-3 and TRBJ1-2; TRBD1 matches at 7 bases. The length of the CDR3 is 16 residues. In germline, CDR1 is LGHNA, CDR2 YSLEER. V lost 2 bases and J lost 4; bases outside the gene matches: 10. CDR3 region: CASSQTATGQFYGYTF. Written as DNA, the CDR3 is TGCGCCAGCAGCCAAACCGCTACGGGACAGTTCTATGGCTACACCTTC.

This chain uses TRBV2 with TRBJ2-1; D remains ambiguous. The CDR3 has 12 residues. With 7 bases removed from V and 6 bases from J, the gap between germline ends came to 10 bases. Germline V gene data show CDR1 as SNHLY and CDR2 as FYNNEI. The CDR3 DNA reads TGTGCCAGCATCCCGGTACGCAATGAGCAGTTCTTC. It yields the protein CASIPVRNEQFF.

This clonotype was seen a handful of times. This chain links TRBV7-2 with TRBJ2-5; D remains unclear. Trimming removed 1 base from V and 2 bases from J, with 8 bases in between. The germline gives CDR1 SGHTA, CDR2 FQGNSA. The CDR3 spans 14 residues. The CDR3 loop reads CASSLGVRQETQYF. The CDR3 DNA follows: TGTGCCAGCAGCTTAGGTGTCAGACAAGAGACCCAGTACTTC.

This clonotype was seen only a few times. In nucleotides, the CDR3 is TGCGCCAGCAGCCCTCTAGCGGTGGGGAATGAGCAGTTCTTC. Its translation: CASSPLAVGNEQFF. V and J are TRBV5-1 and TRBJ2-1; 7 bases match TRBD2. V was pared by 4 bases and J by 7 bases, with 8 bases of the junction left unmatched. The CDR3 consists of 14 residues. In germline, CDR1 is SGHRS, CDR2 YFSETQ.

V and J are TRBV5-1 and TRBJ2-5; unclear D gene. Germline V CDR1 and CDR2: SGHRS, YFSETQ. V lost 5 bases and J 2 bases, leaving 7 bases between the germline ends. The CDR3 has 12 residues. This CDR3 reads CASRRQQETQYF. Written as DNA, the CDR3 is TGCGCCAGCAGACGTCAGCAAGAGACCCAGTACTTC.

This clonotype has just a few counts. The V and J genes are TRBV4-3 and TRBJ2-5, with 9 nucleotides matching TRBD2. This CDR3 spans 17 amino acids. V lost 3 bases and J lost 4; bases outside the gene matches: 12. CDR1 LGHNA and CDR2 YSLEER come from the germline V gene. CDR3 protein: CASSHLNEAGGVETQYF. The CDR3 nucleotides are TGCGCCAGCAGCCACCTCAACGAAGCGGGGGGAGTAGAGACCCAGTACTTC.

V is TRBV12-3 or TRBV12-4 and J is TRBJ2-7; TRBD1 might be the D (8 bases). The ends were cut back, 5 bases at V and 9 bases at J, with 14 bases in the middle. The CDR3 runs 12 residues. In DNA form, the CDR3 reads TGTGCCAGCAGTATACAGGGGGAGGGGCAGTACGTC. Its protein is CASSIQGEGQYV.

In its sample, this clonotype was seen a few times. The J gene is TRBJ2-5, the V gene TRBV12-3 or TRBV12-4, with 7 bases identical to TRBD2. V gave up 4 bases and J gave up 4 bases; unmatched junction bases: 6. The CDR3 contains 14 residues. In DNA form, the CDR3 reads TGTGCCAGCAGTTCCGCTCCGGGGGGAGAGACCCAGTACTTC. Protein: CASSSAPGGETQYF.

This clonotype has more than one count but fewer than ten. The gene calls are TRBV10-3 and TRBJ1-1; D remains ambiguous. The germline V gene has CDR1 ENHRY and CDR2 SYGVKD. This CDR3 is 13 amino acids long. The V end was cut by 10 bases, the J end by 3 bases, with 15 bases between. This chain's CDR3 is CATRLSGDTEAFF. CDR3 in DNA: TGTGCCACCCGCCTGAGTGGGGACACTGAAGCTTTCTTT.

The rearrangement joins TRBV20-1 to TRBJ1-2; D not certain. The CDR3 length is 11 residues. Trimming pared 3 bases from V and 8 bases from J, leaving 10 bases between. Germline V gene lookup returns CDR1 DFQATT and CDR2 SNEGSKA (reference sequence). The DNA of the CDR3 is TGCAGTGCTAGCACAGCAAGGGGCTACACCTTC. Translated, it gives CSASTARGYTF.

The chain is built from TRBV4-3 and TRBJ1-2; TRBD1 aligns across 7 bases. The germline gives CDR1 LGHNA, CDR2 YSLEER. The V segment lost 3 bases and the J segment 6 bases; nucleotides outside the gene matches: 10. The CDR3 has 15 residues. The CDR3 is CASSQSTGLRDGYTF. CDR3 in DNA: TGCGCCAGCAGCCAGTCGACAGGGTTAAGGGATGGCTACACCTTC.

This clonotype was detected only a few times. The chain recombines TRBV4-1 with TRBJ1-1; no firm D call. Trimming pared 0 bases from V and 7 bases from J, leaving 9 bases between. The CDR3 is 13 residues long. From germline, CDR1 is MGHRA and CDR2 YSYEKL. CDR3 loop: CASSQDPAVEAFF. CDR3 DNA: TGCGCCAGCAGCCAAGATCCGGCAGTTGAAGCTTTCTTT.

This clonotype was observed a few times. The chain carries TRBV5-3 and TRBJ2-7; D unresolved. TRBV5-3 has ORF status, its function being uncertain. V was shortened by 0 bases and J by 3 bases, with 4 bases between the two germline ends. This CDR3 has 12 residues. The CDR3 loop reads CARSLASYEQYV. In DNA form, the CDR3 reads TGTGCCAGAAGCTTGGCCAGCTACGAGCAGTACGTC.

Only a few counts were recorded for this clonotype. V usage is TRBV18 and J usage is TRBJ2-5; D is ambiguous. The ends were cut back, 0 bases at V and 5 bases at J, with 4 bases in the middle. This CDR3 has 12 residues. CDR1 and CDR2 from the germline V gene are KGHSH and LQKENI. Here the CDR3 reads CASSPPDETQYF. For the CDR3, the DNA is TGTGCCAGCTCACCACCGGATGAGACCCAGTACTTC.

The gene calls are TRBV7-2 and TRBJ1-4, with a weak D call TRBD1 (5 bases). The V end lost 5 bases, the J end lost 3 bases, and 16 bases lay between the germline ends. Germline values: CDR1 SGHTA, CDR2 FQGNSA. This CDR3 region has 16 residues. CDR3 loop: CASSLREGTPNEKLFF. In nucleotides, the CDR3 is TGTGCCAGCAGCCTCAGGGAGGGCACCCCTAATGAAAAACTGTTTTTT.

The chain recombines TRBV5-6 with TRBJ2-7, with 11 nucleotides matching TRBD1. Germline CDR1 SGHDT, CDR2 YYEEEE. This CDR3 has 16 residues. Germline trimming cut 3 bases from V and 6 bases from J; bases unmatched to any gene: 11. CDR3 loop: CASSSPTGQGALEQYF. The CDR3 nucleotides are TGTGCCAGCAGCTCACCTACTGGACAGGGGGCTCTCGAGCAGTACTTC.

This clonotype appeared a few times. V is TRBV28 and J is TRBJ1-1, with a weak D call TRBD1 (5 bases). The CDR3 has 12 amino acids. The germline V gene encodes CDR1 MDHEN and CDR2 SYDVKM. Trimming shortened V by 5 bases and J by 5 bases, and 9 bases separated the two germline ends. This CDR3 is CASSLKGTEAFF. Written as DNA, the CDR3 is TGTGCCAGCAGTCTCAAGGGGACTGAAGCTTTCTTT.

This clonotype has just a few counts. The chain employs TRBV6-1 and TRBJ2-7; no clear D. The germline V gene encodes CDR1 MNHNS and CDR2 SASEGT. This CDR3 comprises 13 residues. V was pared by 0 bases and J by 7 bases, with 10 bases between. The CDR3 DNA reads as TGTGCCAGCAGTGAAGCGAGTCCCCCGGAGCAGTACGTC. Amino acids: CASSEASPPEQYV.

In its sample, this clonotype was seen many times. The chain is built from TRBV7-6 and TRBJ2-3, with D possibly matching TRBD1 (6 bases). The CDR3 contains 16 residues. V was shortened by 3 bases and J by 2 bases, with 15 bases between the two germline ends. Germline V gene data show CDR1 as SGHVS and CDR2 as FNYEAQ. This CDR3 reads CASSFTGRGYTDTQYF. CDR3 nucleotide sequence: TGTGCCAGCAGCTTTACGGGTAGGGGGTACACAGATACGCAGTATTTT.

The gene calls are TRBV6-5 and TRBJ2-7, with D possibly TRBD2 on 6 matching bases. The CDR3 is 18 amino acids. V was pared by 6 bases and J by 5 bases, with 29 bases between. From germline, CDR1 is MNHEY and CDR2 SVGAGI. DNA for the CDR3: TGTGCCAGCAGCGCAATCTGGCCCTCGGTGGGCGGGGAGGACGAGCAGTACGTC. It yields the protein CASSAIWPSVGGEDEQYV.

In this sample, this clonotype turned up a few times. The chain is built from TRBV6-2 or TRBV6-3 and TRBJ1-6, with 9 positions matching TRBD1. The V and J ends lost 5 bases and 7 bases, in that order; junction bases with no gene match: 9. CDR1 MNHEY and CDR2 SVGEGT come from the germline V gene. CDR3 length: 16 residues. The CDR3 here is CASSLRTGVLNSPLHF. CDR3 sequence (DNA): TGTGCCAGCAGTCTGCGGACAGGGGTCTTAAATTCACCCCTCCACTTT.

This clonotype was counted only a few times. V and J are TRBV9 and TRBJ1-6; the match to TRBD1 covers 8 bases. The V segment lost 3 bases and the J segment 7 bases; nucleotides outside the gene matches: 6. This CDR3 has 15 amino acids. The germline V gene encodes CDR1 SGDLS and CDR2 YYNGEE. CDR3 coding DNA: TGTGCCAGCAGCGCCCGACAGGGGCCAAATTCACCCCTCCACTTT. Protein: CASSARQGPNSPLHF.